This entry concerns a single T cell receptor (beta chain). The data stem from a study of CD8 T cells in Susac syndrome. Reverse transcription of roughly 0.45 to 1 ug RNA used random hexamers. A multiplex approach, immunoSEQ multiplex PCR, amplified TCR beta CDR3 across 54 Vbeta and 13 Jbeta. TCRdb used MiXCR to reprocess the immunoSEQ multiplex PCR reads, holding one entry per CDR3 protein. The table records 400,000 or so distinct CDR3 sequences, more than 80% of them present only once. This TCR was recovered from a human donor with multiple sclerosis. Sample: CD8+ T cells from PBMCs.

CDR3 residues: CASSSEGGEEAFF. CDR3 coding DNA: TGTGCCAGCAGCTCAGAGGGAGGGGAAGAAGCTTTCTTT. The chain carries TRBV7-9 and TRBJ1-1; D perhaps matches TRBD1 (5 bases). V dropped 4 bases and J dropped 8 bases, with 14 bases sitting between them. This CDR3 comprises 13 residues. In germline, CDR1 is SEHNR, CDR2 FQNEAQ (reference sequence). The whole variable domain, remainder taken from reference TRBV7-9 and TRBJ1-1, is DTGVSQNPRHKITKRGQNVTFRCDPISEHNRLYWYRQTLGQGPEFLTYFQNEAQLEKSRLLSDRFSAERPKGSFSTLEIQRTEQGDSAMYLCASSSEGGEEAFFGQGTRLTVV.